The 10 T cell receptor beta chains presented below share a single source sample, sequenced in a study of cytotoxic CD8 clonotypes in ibrutinib-treated CLL. Profiled with immunoSEQ multiplex PCR; TCRdb holds only in-frame clones, not every one. The table records some 300,000 clones, 70% to 80% of them present only once. The specimen comprised PBMCs, sampled before ibrutinib treatment. Every receptor here comes from a human donor with chronic lymphocytic leukemia.

This clone has just one count. The chain recombines TRBV6-4 with TRBJ1-2, with no clear D. V lost 0 bases and J lost 1, with 9 bases in between. The CDR3 runs to 15 residues. Germline V gene lookup returns CDR1 MRHNA and CDR2 SNTAGT. CDR3 nucleotide sequence: TGTGCCAGCAGTGACTCTTATGGGAATAACTATGGCTACACCTTC. Its translation: CASSDSYGNNYGYTF.

The chain has TRBV5-6 and TRBJ2-1; D may be TRBD1 (5 bases). The V gene's germline CDR1 is SGHDT and CDR2 YYEEEE. The V end was cut by 8 bases, the J end by 4 bases, with 19 bases between. The CDR3 is 15 amino acids. Here the CDR3 DNA reads TGTGCCAGTCAGGTGGGCAGGGCACCTTACAATGAGCAGTTCTTC. Translating it yields CASQVGRAPYNEQFF.

The chain carries TRBV29-1 and TRBJ1-1; D not resolved. Germline V gives CDR1 SQVTM, CDR2 ANQGSEA. V was pared by 6 bases and J by 5 bases, with 16 bases between. CDR3 length: 13 amino acids. The CDR3 loop reads CSVHPGLGTEAFF. The CDR3 DNA reads as TGCAGCGTCCACCCCGGTTTGGGGACTGAAGCTTTCTTT.

The chain combines TRBV20-1 with TRBJ1-2, with D uncertain. V lost 1 base and J lost 8, with 8 bases in between. The CDR3 length is 11 residues. CDR1 and CDR2 (germline): DFQATT, SNEGSKA (reference sequence). The CDR3 loop reads CSARASGGYTF. Here the CDR3 DNA reads TGCAGTGCTAGAGCCAGTGGGGGCTACACCTTC.

The chain combines TRBV29-1 with TRBJ2-7, with 13 bases identical to TRBD2. Germline CDR1 SQVTM, CDR2 ANQGSEA. V lost 6 bases to trimming and J lost 3 bases; unmatched junction nucleotides: 11. The CDR3 consists of 16 residues. CDR3: CSVQLAGGPGFYEQYF. The CDR3 nucleotides read TGCAGCGTGCAACTAGCGGGAGGGCCAGGGTTCTACGAGCAGTACTTC.

This chain uses TRBV5-1 with TRBJ2-1; 15 bases map to TRBD2. This CDR3 has 19 residues. Germline trimming cut 4 bases from V and 0 bases from J; bases unmatched to any gene: 8. Germline loops: CDR1 SGHRS, CDR2 YFSETQ. CDR3 nucleotide sequence: TGCGCCAGCAGCGGAATTGGACTAGCGGGAGGGAGCTCCTACAATGAGCAGTTCTTC. Translating gives CASSGIGLAGGSSYNEQFF.

The chain joins TRBV29-1 to TRBJ2-7, with TRBD1 identical over 9 bases. V shed 6 bases, J shed 6 bases, and the junction held 12 bases outside the gene matches. Germline V gene lookup returns CDR1 SQVTM and CDR2 ANQGSEA. This CDR3 spans 14 amino acids. The CDR3 is CSVAGTGPDREQYF. The DNA of the CDR3 is TGCAGCGTGGCCGGGACAGGGCCTGATCGCGAGCAGTACTTC.

The V gene is TRBV5-6, the J gene TRBJ1-2; perhaps TRBD1 as D (5 bases). V was trimmed by 3 bases and J by 9 bases, leaving 18 bases between them. This CDR3 is built from 14 residues. Looked up from germline, CDR1 is SGHDT and CDR2 is YYEEEE. CDR3 region: CASSYVDTSYRYTF. Here the CDR3 DNA reads TGTGCCAGCAGCTACGTGGACACTTCTTATCGCTACACCTTC.

The chain couples TRBV6-5 to TRBJ1-3; no definite D call. CDR1 and CDR2 (germline): MNHEY, SVGAGI. Trimming stripped 2 bases from V and 0 bases from J, with 8 bases between. There are 15 residues in the CDR3. In DNA form, the CDR3 reads TGTGCCAGCAGTTACGGGGTCAGCTCTGGAAACACCATATATTTT. The encoded protein is CASSYGVSSGNTIYF.

This clone was seen more than once but under ten times. The chain recombines TRBV6-5 with TRBJ2-7; a weak D match, TRBD2 (6 bases). This CDR3 has 14 amino acids. Germline lookup yields CDR1 MNHEY and CDR2 SVGAGI. Between the trimmed V and J ends, which lost 6 bases and 0 bases, there was a span of 12 bases. This CDR3 reads CASSREMGSYEQYF. The DNA of the CDR3 is TGTGCCAGCAGCCGGGAGATGGGCTCCTACGAGCAGTACTTC.